Below are 20 T cell receptor beta chains sequenced from a single sample in a study of control samples from healthy donors and cancer patients. Repertoires were generated with immunoSEQ multiplex PCR, while TCRdb's copy carries only in-frame clones and drops some. The data show 150,000 or so clones, roughly 93% seen once. Sequencing input: blood. These receptors were collected from a man aged 18 to 30 in good health.

This clone was recorded only once. The gene calls are TRBV4-3 and TRBJ1-1; the D is unclear. The CDR3 length is 12 residues. CDR1 LGHNA and CDR2 YSLEER come from the germline V gene. With 3 bases removed from V and 7 bases from J, the gap between germline ends came to 9 bases. Here the CDR3 DNA reads TGCGCCAGCAGCCATTCTGGGGTTGAAGCTTTCTTT. The encoded protein is CASSHSGVEAFF.

The chain recombines TRBV5-1 with TRBJ1-5, with D tentatively TRBD1 (6 bases). The V gene lost 3 bases and the J gene lost 4 bases, with 17 bases spanning the gap. This CDR3 has 16 amino acids. Germline loops: CDR1 SGHRS, CDR2 YFSETQ. DNA for the CDR3: TGCGCCAGCAGCTCCGGACGAAACAGGGAAAATCAGCCCCAGCATTTT. Translated: CASSSGRNRENQPQHF.

The chain uses TRBV18 and TRBJ1-1; the match to TRBD1 covers 8 bases. The V gene's germline CDR1 is KGHSH and CDR2 LQKENI. The V gene end was trimmed by 2 bases and the J gene end by 1 base; junction bases not matched to a gene: 6. This CDR3 contains 16 residues. The CDR3: CASSPNTGGANTEAFF. The CDR3 region has the DNA TGTGCCAGCTCACCAAATACAGGGGGAGCGAACACTGAAGCTTTCTTT.

This clone occurred a few times. This chain links TRBV7-6 with TRBJ2-7, with TRBD1 matching over 9 bases. The CDR3 extends over 13 amino acids. The germline CDR1 and CDR2 sequences are SGHVS and FNYEAQ. With 5 bases clipped from V and 7 bases from J, the junction kept 6 bases outside the gene matches. The CDR3 nucleotides read TGTGCCAGCAGCCCCGGACAGGGGAGTGAGCAGTACTTC. As protein: CASSPGQGSEQYF.

Here the CDR3 DNA reads TGCGCCAGCAGCTTGGGGGCGGTGCGGAATTCACCCCTCCACTTT. Protein: CASSLGAVRNSPLHF. The chain has TRBV5-1 and TRBJ1-6; D gene unclear. Looked up from germline, CDR1 is SGHRS and CDR2 is YFSETQ. The germline V and J ends were trimmed by 0 bases and 7 bases, with 11 bases remaining between them. This CDR3 comprises 15 residues. Using reference TRBV5-1 and TRBJ1-6 for the parts outside the CDR3, the full variable domain is KAGVTQTPRYLIKTRGQQVTLSCSPISGHRSVSWYQQTPGQGLQFLFEYFSETQRNKGNFPGRFSGRQFSNSRSEMNVSTLELGDSALYLCASSLGAVRNSPLHFGNGTRLTVT.

The V call is TRBV7-8, the J call TRBJ2-2; 9 nucleotides line up with TRBD1. The V gene end was trimmed by 3 bases and the J gene end by 1 base; junction bases not matched to a gene: 0. The CDR3 sequence is 15 residues long. The germline V gene encodes CDR1 SGHVS and CDR2 FQNEAQ. CDR3 residues: CASSLGQGNTGELFF. In DNA, the CDR3 is TGTGCCAGCAGCTTGGGACAGGGGAACACCGGGGAGCTGTTTTTT.

The chain combines TRBV11-2 with TRBJ2-6, with a possible D match to TRBD1 (6 bases). V was shortened by 5 bases and J by 3 bases, with 14 bases between the two germline ends. CDR3 length: 16 amino acids. CDR1 is SGHAT and CDR2 is FQNNGV in the germline V gene. This chain's CDR3 is CASSPDDRLGANVLTF. The CDR3 DNA reads as TGTGCCAGCAGCCCAGACGACAGGCTTGGGGCCAACGTCCTGACTTTC.

The CDR3 loop is CASSQGTGANQPQHF. The DNA of the CDR3 is TGCGCCAGCAGCCAAGGGACAGGGGCGAATCAGCCCCAGCATTTT. The chain joins TRBV4-3 to TRBJ1-5, with TRBD1 identical over 9 bases. The CDR3 totals 15 residues. CDR1 is LGHNA and CDR2 is YSLEER in the germline V gene. V shed 1 base, J shed 4 bases, and the junction held 2 bases outside the gene matches.

CDR3 bases: TGTGCCAGCAGCGTAGGGGTGGTCGGGGTGGAGACCCAGTACTTC. Protein: CASSVGVVGVETQYF. The J gene is TRBJ2-5, the V gene TRBV9; D is perhaps TRBD2 (5 bases). The CDR3 has 15 residues. Germline V CDR1 and CDR2: SGDLS, YYNGEE. Deletions cut 0 bases from V and 5 bases from J, with 14 bases between.

In regard to this clone: The sample carries other DNA sequences with the same CDR3. The V and J genes are TRBV5-1 and TRBJ2-3; perhaps TRBD2 as D (5 bases). Germline V CDR1 and CDR2: SGHRS, YFSETQ. The CDR3 has 15 residues. V dropped 0 bases and J dropped 0 bases, with 8 bases sitting between them. CDR3 bases: TGCGCCAGCAGCTTGGTACGGACTAGCACAGATACGCAGTATTTT. Protein: CASSLVRTSTDTQYF. Complete variable domain (other parts from reference TRBV5-1 and TRBJ2-3): KAGVTQTPRYLIKTRGQQVTLSCSPISGHRSVSWYQQTPGQGLQFLFEYFSETQRNKGNFPGRFSGRQFSNSRSEMNVSTLELGDSALYLCASSLVRTSTDTQYFGPGTRLTVL.

J is TRBJ1-2 and V is TRBV27; possibly TRBD1 for D (5 bases). The CDR3 has 15 amino acids. Trimming removed 5 bases at V and 4 bases at J, with 17 bases between. Germline lookup yields CDR1 MNHEY and CDR2 SMNVEV (reference sequence). CDR3 protein: CASSRQLGAGYGYTF. DNA of the CDR3: TGTGCCAGCAGTCGCCAGCTCGGGGCTGGCTATGGCTACACCTTC.

This rearrangement joins TRBV11-2 to TRBJ1-6; D is undetermined. The CDR3 runs to 12 residues. Germline V lookup: CDR1 SGHAT, CDR2 FQNNGV. V lost 1 base and J 11 bases, leaving 6 bases between the germline ends. The CDR3 sequence is CASSLAGAPLHF. The CDR3 DNA sequence: TGTGCCAGCAGCTTAGCCGGGGCACCCCTCCACTTT.

This clone was picked up one time. V gene TRBV7-2 combines with J gene TRBJ2-5; D not resolved. This CDR3 comprises 12 residues. Germline CDR1 is SGHTA and CDR2 is FQGNSA. V dropped 3 bases and J dropped 1 base, with 3 bases sitting between them. The CDR3 reads CASSFSQETQYF. The CDR3, as DNA: TGTGCCAGCAGCTTCTCCCAAGAGACCCAGTACTTC.

This clone was seen just once. A junction boundary mismatches the germline segment, possibly from a read error. The chain uses TRBV7-7 and TRBJ2-1, with TRBD2 matching over 15 bases. CDR1 is SSHAT and CDR2 is FNYEAQ in the germline V gene (reference sequence). The CDR3 loop spans 15 amino acids. CDR3 sequence: CASSRGTSGGYEQFF. CDR3 nucleotide sequence: TGTGCTAGCAGCCGGGGGACTAGCGGGGGGTACGAGCAGTTCTTC.

V and J are TRBV28 and TRBJ1-4, with TRBD1 identical over 7 bases. J gave up 0 bases and V 7 bases, and 5 bases lay outside the gene matches. The CDR3 consists of 15 residues. From germline, CDR1 is MDHEN and CDR2 SYDVKM. This CDR3 reads CASIGQAPTNEKLFF. In DNA, the CDR3 is TGTGCCAGCATAGGACAGGCCCCAACTAATGAAAAACTGTTTTTT. The variable domain in full, with the rest retrieved from reference TRBV28 and TRBJ1-4, is DVKVTQSSRYLVKRTGEKVFLECVQDMDHENMFWYRQDPGLGLRLIYFSYDVKMKEKGDIPEGYSVSREKKERFSLILESASTNQTSMYLCASIGQAPTNEKLFFGSGTQLSVL.

V is TRBV6-5 and J is TRBJ1-2; D perhaps matches TRBD1 (5 bases). The CDR3 runs to 14 residues. Germline assignment: CDR1 MNHEY and CDR2 SVGAGI. Trimming left V 4 bases short and J 5 bases short, with 14 bases between. In DNA, the CDR3 is TGTGCCAGCAGTTCGCCTGCGGACAATTATGGCTACACCTTC. Its translation: CASSSPADNYGYTF.

The chain carries TRBV29-1 and TRBJ2-7; 12 bases fit TRBD2. V was pared by 6 bases and J by 5 bases, with 17 bases of the junction left unmatched. The CDR3 totals 17 residues. Germline V lookup: CDR1 SQVTM, CDR2 ANQGSEA. The CDR3 protein is CSVRDFRTSGIVNEQYF. CDR3 coding DNA: TGCAGCGTGAGGGACTTCAGGACTAGCGGGATTGTCAACGAGCAGTACTTC.

CDR3 bases: TGTGCCAGTGTGACCTTTACCGGGGAGCTGTTTTTT. Translation gives CASVTFTGELFF. The rearrangement joins TRBV6-5 to TRBJ2-2; D remains unclear. The CDR3 contains 12 residues. V was shortened by 9 bases and J by 5 bases, with 10 bases between the two germline ends. Germline V gene lookup returns CDR1 MNHEY and CDR2 SVGAGI.

This clone was observed once. The chain carries TRBV6-1 and TRBJ1-4; a possible D gene is TRBD1 (6 bases). The germline V gene encodes CDR1 MNHNS and CDR2 SASEGT. V was clipped by 2 bases and J by 7 bases, with 17 bases between them. This CDR3 spans 16 amino acids. CDR3 nucleotide sequence: TGTGCCAGCAGTGAACCCTCAGGGGAGGTGGTTGAAAAACTGTTTTTT. Residues: CASSEPSGEVVEKLFF.

The DNA for the CDR3 is TGTGCCAGCAGCACGTACGGAGCTAACTATGGCTACACCTTC. Protein: CASSTYGANYGYTF. The chain carries TRBV5-6 and TRBJ1-2; D call uncertain. The CDR3 contains 14 residues. Trimming shortened V by 4 bases and J by 0 bases, and 10 bases separated the two germline ends. Germline assignment: CDR1 SGHDT and CDR2 YYEEEE.